Each of the 14 T cell receptor beta chains below was sequenced from the same sample in a study of cytomegalovirus exposure and HLA in healthy donors. PCR used 60 Vbeta primers and 13 Jbeta primers. Libraries were prepared by immunoSEQ multiplex PCR; TCRdb keeps only in-frame clonotypes and omits some of them. The sample lists just over 150,000 clones; roughly 80% were seen once. The specimen was PBMCs. These TCRs come from a man between 18 and 35 years old in good health and CMV-seronegative.

The rearrangement links TRBV28 to TRBJ1-6; D gene uncertain. The ends were cut back, 3 bases at V and 9 bases at J, with 6 bases in the middle. Germline CDR1 reads MDHEN; CDR2 reads SYDVKM. CDR3 size: 12 residues. CDR3 DNA: TGTGCCAGCAGTTTCGGAGGTTCACCCCTCCACTTT. This codes for CASSFGGSPLHF.

This chain links TRBV18 with TRBJ1-6; D perhaps matches TRBD1 (6 bases). Trimming pared 2 bases from V and 9 bases from J, leaving 14 bases between. The CDR3 length is 15 residues. Germline loops: CDR1 KGHSH, CDR2 LQKENI. As DNA, the CDR3 is TGTGCCAGCTCACCAACGGACAGTCTTTTTTCACCCCTCCACTTT. The encoded protein is CASSPTDSLFSPLHF.

The CDR3 loop reads CASSRGPIIAKNIQYF. CDR3 nucleotide sequence: TGCGCCAGCAGCCGGGGCCCCATTATAGCCAAAAACATTCAGTACTTC. The rearrangement links TRBV4-1 to TRBJ2-4; a weak D match, TRBD1 (5 bases). The CDR3 is 16 residues long. V gave up 4 bases and J gave up 0 bases, with 13 bases separating them. Germline CDR1 and CDR2: MGHRA and YSYEKL.

The genes are TRBV5-8 and TRBJ1-2; D gene uncertain. Trimming removed 4 bases at V and 2 bases at J, with 3 bases between. Germline V gene data show CDR1 as SGHTS and CDR2 as YDEGEE. The length of the CDR3 is 11 residues. CDR3 coding DNA: TGTGCCAGCAGCCCGAACTATGGCTACACCTTC. This sequence encodes CASSPNYGYTF.

The chain links TRBV10-3 to TRBJ2-6; 9 bases fit TRBD1. Trimming at V came to 9 bases and at J to 1 base, leaving 10 bases not matched to a gene. This CDR3 has 17 residues. CDR1 is ENHRY, CDR2 SYGVKD, per germline. The CDR3 DNA reads TGTGCCATTGCCACGGGACAGGGACTATCTGGGGCCAACGTCCTGACTTTC. It encodes CAIATGQGLSGANVLTF.

This clone appeared once. J is TRBJ1-6 and V is TRBV5-4, with a possible D match to TRBD1 (6 bases). This CDR3 spans 17 amino acids. Germline CDR1 reads SGHNT; CDR2 reads YYREEE (reference sequence). With 5 bases removed from V and 0 bases from J, the gap between germline ends came to 15 bases. CDR3 sequence: CASSSRTASSYNSPLHF. CDR3 DNA: TGTGCCAGCAGTTCCCGGACAGCGAGCTCCTATAATTCACCCCTCCACTTT.

The V call is TRBV6-1, the J call TRBJ1-2; 7 nucleotides line up with TRBD1. With V trimmed by 7 bases and J by 2 bases, 4 bases remained unmatched. This CDR3 contains 13 residues. Per germline, CDR1 MNHNS and CDR2 SASEGT. CDR3 DNA sequence: TGTGCCAGCAACCCGACAGGGAACTATGGCTACACCTTC. The encoded protein is CASNPTGNYGYTF.

The gene calls are TRBV19 and TRBJ2-7; 8 bases fit TRBD1. In germline, CDR1 is LNHDA, CDR2 SQIVND (reference sequence). V trimming: 3 bases; J trimming: 6 bases; junction bases outside the gene matches: 10. The CDR3 runs to 15 residues. As DNA, the CDR3 is TGTGCCAGTAGTATCGGGTGGGGGACAGGCATCGAGCAGTACTTC. Its protein product is CASSIGWGTGIEQYF.

The chain has TRBV19 and TRBJ1-2; D not certain. V was pared by 6 bases and J by 4 bases, with 15 bases between. The CDR3 totals 14 residues. CDR1 is LNHDA, CDR2 SQIVND, per germline (reference sequence). The DNA for the CDR3 is TGTGCCAGTAGCTTACAAGGAACAGCCTATGGCTACACCTTC. Translated: CASSLQGTAYGYTF.

The gene calls are TRBV7-2 and TRBJ2-7, with TRBD2 identical over 7 bases. The CDR3 totals 15 residues. Per germline, CDR1 SGHTA and CDR2 FQGNSA. Trimming cost V 1 base and J 7 bases; bases outside gene matches: 10. DNA for the CDR3: TGTGCCAGCAGCTTAGTCGCGGGGGTTTCCCAAGAGCAGTACTTC. Amino acid sequence: CASSLVAGVSQEQYF.

The V and J genes are TRBV27 and TRBJ2-7, with 10 bases identical to TRBD2. Unmatched junction bases numbered 14, after V lost 1 base and J lost 2 bases. The germline CDR1 and CDR2 sequences are MNHEY and SMNVEV (reference sequence). The CDR3 has 19 amino acids. CDR3: CASSLLSPSGGPTTYEQYF. The DNA of the CDR3 is TGTGCCAGCAGTTTATTATCTCCTAGCGGGGGCCCTACTACCTACGAGCAGTACTTC.

The rearrangement uses TRBV4-1 and TRBJ2-7, with D possibly matching TRBD1 (5 bases). The V gene's germline CDR1 is MGHRA and CDR2 YSYEKL. The CDR3 totals 16 residues. V lost 0 bases to trimming and J lost 3 bases, with 15 bases between them. The CDR3 region has the DNA TGCGCCAGCAGCCAAGATCAGGCGTCAGGGTACTACGAGCAGTACTTC. Translated, it gives CASSQDQASGYYEQYF.

V is TRBV15 and J is TRBJ2-7, with 9 bases fitting TRBD1. V shed 4 bases and J 4 bases; nucleotides not matched to a gene: 26. The CDR3 runs to 21 residues. Germline V gives CDR1 LNHNV, CDR2 YYDKDF (reference sequence). The DNA of the CDR3 is TGTGCCACCAGCACCGGGACAGGGATCGAAAAGATCGAAAAGGAGACTTACGAGCAGTACTTC. It yields the protein CATSTGTGIEKIEKETYEQYF.

This rearrangement joins TRBV5-1 to TRBJ2-5, with 12 bases that match TRBD2. Germline CDR1 and CDR2: SGHRS and YFSETQ. The CDR3 has 16 residues. After removal of 0 bases from V and 2 bases from J, the junction contained 2 bases not matched to a gene. In nucleotides, the CDR3 is TGCGCCAGCAGCTTGGGACTAGCGGGGGATCAAGAGACCCAGTACTTC. This gives the protein CASSLGLAGDQETQYF. The whole variable domain, remainder taken from reference TRBV5-1 and TRBJ2-5, is KAGVTQTPRYLIKTRGQQVTLSCSPISGHRSVSWYQQTPGQGLQFLFEYFSETQRNKGNFPGRFSGRQFSNSRSEMNVSTLELGDSALYLCASSLGLAGDQETQYFGPGTRLLVL.